These T cell receptor beta chains were read from a single sample in a study of a mutant IDH1 vaccine in newly diagnosed glioma. Profiled with immunoSEQ multiplex PCR; TCRdb holds only in-frame clones, not every one. The data hold approximately 15,000 clones, with 95% observed a single time. Sequencing used peripheral blood mononuclear cells (PBMCs), obtained from a glioma patient treated with radiotherapy, temozolomide or both. These receptors were collected from a woman aged 18-29 years with glioma. Some clones in this sample may be carry-over from other donors' samples. Each CDR3 is given with its conserved first and last residue. A D gene is named only where the DNA matches it firmly. Size is omitted from some rows. Given values are once, few, many or a class for expanded clones.

D gene | J gene | V gene | clone size | CDR3 protein | CDR3 DNA
- | TRBJ1-5 | TRBV6-1 | - | CASRESASNQPQHF | TGTGCCAGCAGGGAATCTGCCAGCAATCAGCCCCAGCATTTT
TRBD1 | TRBJ1-5 | TRBV19 | - | CASSIRQGGNQPQHF | TGTGCCAGTAGTATTCGACAGGGGGGCAATCAGCCCCAGCATTTT
- | TRBJ1-2 | TRBV5-6 | - | CASSLGAATRIYGYTF | TGTGCCAGCAGCTTGGGGGCCGCCACGAGAATCTATGGCTACACCTTC
- | TRBJ2-3 | TRBV1 | - | CTSSHGVLGTSPDTDTQYF | TGCACCAGCAGCCATGGTGTATTGGGAACTAGTCCGGACACAGATACGCAGTATTTT
- | TRBJ2-7 | TRBV5-6 | - | CASSFNSFYEQYF | TGTGCCAGCAGCTTTAACAGTTTCTACGAGCAGTACTTC
TRBD2 | TRBJ2-1 | TRBV7-8 | - | CASSSLTSGGYNEQFF | TGTGCCAGCAGCTCCTTGACTAGCGGGGGTTACAATGAGCAGTTCTTC
TRBD1 | TRBJ1-5 | TRBV2 | - | CASLGTGINQPQHF | TGTGCCAGCCTCGGGACAGGAATTAATCAGCCCCAGCATTTT
- | TRBJ1-2 | TRBV5-1 | - | CASSPGHGYTF | TGCGCCAGCAGCCCGGGCCATGGCTACACCTTC
- | TRBJ1-5 | TRBV15 | - | CATSRDRGFNQPQHF | TGTGCCACCAGCAGAGATCGGGGTTTCAATCAGCCCCAGCATTTT
- | TRBJ2-5 | TRBV27 | - | CASSLEGGTQYF | TGTGCCAGCAGTTTAGAGGGGGGGACCCAGTACTTC
- | TRBJ1-1 | TRBV4-3 | once | CASSQSLTGSPTEAFF | TGCGCCAGCAGCCAATCCCTTACAGGTTCACCCACTGAAGCTTTCTTT
- | TRBJ1-1 | TRBV30 | - | CASPGPRDTEAFF | TGTGCCTCGCCGGGACCCAGGGACACTGAAGCTTTCTTT
TRBD1 | TRBJ2-7 | TRBV27 | - | CASRRTGGAGYEQYF | TGTGCCAGCAGGAGAACAGGGGGCGCTGGTTACGAGCAGTACTTC
- | TRBJ1-3 | TRBV7-2 | - | CASIPLGGNTIYF | TGTGCCAGCATCCCCCTTGGAGGAAACACCATATATTTT
TRBD1 | TRBJ1-1 | TRBV7-9 | - | CASSPSDRGRDTEAFF | TGTGCCAGCAGCCCATCTGACAGGGGGCGCGACACTGAAGCTTTCTTT
- | TRBJ2-1 | TRBV5-1 | - | CASSLMQIRKDNEQFF | TGCGCCAGCAGCTTAATGCAGATTCGAAAGGACAATGAGCAGTTCTTC
TRBD2 | TRBJ2-3 | TRBV7-2 | - | CASSFGGGDTQYF | TGTGCCAGCAGCTTCGGGGGGGGAGATACGCAGTATTTT
- | TRBJ2-7 | TRBV7-8 | - | CASSLYRDGTYEQYF | TGTGCCAGCAGCTTATACCGGGACGGGACCTACGAGCAGTACTTC
- | TRBJ2-5 | TRBV29-1 | few | CSVERSGARTQYF | TGCAGCGTTGAAAGGTCAGGGGCTAGGACCCAGTACTTC
- | TRBJ1-5 | TRBV27 | - | CASSLLGQRQPQHF | TGTGCCAGCAGTTTACTTGGACAGCGTCAGCCCCAGCATTTT
TRBD2 | TRBJ2-4 | TRBV10-3 | - | CAISGGLAGDIQYF | TGTGCCATCAGTGGTGGGCTAGCGGGCGACATTCAGTACTTC
TRBD2 | TRBJ2-1 | TRBV10-3 | - | CAISVTSGEQFF | TGTGCCATCAGTGTCACTAGCGGAGAGCAGTTCTTC
- | TRBJ1-5 | TRBV7-9 | - | CASSLTDSVGNQPQHF | TGTGCCAGCAGCCTGACAGATTCCGTGGGCAATCAGCCCCAGCATTTT
- | TRBJ1-5 | TRBV2 | - | CASSERGVGQPQHF | TGTGCCAGCAGTGAGAGGGGAGTTGGTCAGCCCCAGCATTTT
TRBD1 | TRBJ1-2 | TRBV30 | - | CAWTGTATRPYGYTF | TGTGCCTGGACCGGGACAGCCACTCGTCCCTATGGCTACACCTTC
- | TRBJ2-7 | TRBV7-3 | - | CASSLAGDVRNQYF | TGTGCCAGCAGCTTGGCCGGAGACGTCCGAAACCAGTACTTC
- | TRBJ2-7 | TRBV5-4 | - | CASSTRDLENEQYF | TGTGCCAGCAGCACTAGGGACCTGGAGAACGAGCAGTACTTC
- | TRBJ2-7 | TRBV5-4 | - | CASSLSSGRIEQYF | TGTGCCAGCAGCTTGAGTAGCGGCCGGATTGAGCAGTACTTC
- | TRBJ2-7 | TRBV5-6 | - | CASSLVYEQYF | TGTGCCAGCAGCTTGGTCTACGAGCAGTACTTC
TRBD1 | TRBJ1-4 | TRBV6-5 | - | CASSYTGVSNEKLFF | TGTGCCAGCAGTTATACAGGGGTTTCTAATGAAAAACTGTTTTTT
- | TRBJ1-5 | TRBV18 | - | CASSPPGGTPDQPQHF | TGTGCCAGCTCACCACCGGGGGGAACGCCGGATCAGCCCCAGCATTTT
- | TRBJ1-4 | TRBV4-2 | - | CASSQPTNEKLFF | TGTGCCAGCAGCCAACCAACTAATGAAAAACTGTTTTTT
- | TRBJ2-5 | TRBV9 | - | CASSVGGNGLQETQYF | TGTGCCAGCAGCGTAGGAGGGAACGGCCTTCAAGAGACCCAGTACTTC
- | TRBJ2-3 | TRBV4-3 | - | CASSQEAGPSTDTQYF | TGCGCCAGCAGCCAAGAAGCGGGTCCTAGCACAGATACGCAGTATTTT
- | TRBJ2-7 | TRBV30 | - | CAWGGPTVEQYF | TGTGCCTGGGGCGGGCCCACGGTCGAGCAGTACTTC
- | TRBJ2-3 | TRBV28 | - | CASRSRDVEQYF | TGTGCCAGCAGGTCCAGGGACGTAGAGCAGTATTTT
TRBD1 | TRBJ1-1 | TRBV7-6 | - | CASSLEPPFSWTGEVPEAFF | TGTGCCAGCAGCTTAGAACCTCCTTTTTCCTGGACAGGGGAAGTTCCTGAAGCTTTCTTT
- | TRBJ1-4 | TRBV10-1 | - | CASSGRRATNEKLFF | TGCGCCAGCAGTGGCAGGCGGGCAACTAATGAAAAACTGTTTTTT
- | TRBJ2-1 | TRBV28 | - | CASSSPSDPPAESSYNEQFF | TGTGCCAGCAGTTCCCCCTCAGACCCGCCAGCGGAAAGCTCCTACAATGAGCAGTTCTTC
- | TRBJ1-1 | TRBV28 | once | CASSLGQSNTEAFF | TGTGCCAGCAGTCTCGGACAGTCGAACACTGAAGCTTTCTTT
TRBD2 | TRBJ2-1 | TRBV4-3 | - | CASSQDTLFSGSRNEQFF | TGCGCCAGCAGCCAGGACACATTATTTAGCGGGAGTCGGAATGAGCAGTTCTTC
- | TRBJ2-2 | TRBV5-4 | once | CASSLDSDYPDANTGELFF | TGTGCCAGCAGCTTGGATTCTGACTACCCGGACGCGAACACCGGGGAGCTGTTTTTT
- | TRBJ2-1 | TRBV9 | - | CASSQQGEGVNEQFF | TGTGCCAGCAGCCAACAGGGAGAGGGTGTGAATGAGCAGTTCTTC
TRBD2 | TRBJ2-5 | TRBV29-1 | - | CSVGSSGSAETQYF | TGCAGCGTTGGATCTAGCGGGAGCGCGGAGACCCAGTACTTC